The 28 T cell receptor beta chains presented below share a single source sample, sequenced in a study of cytomegalovirus exposure and HLA in healthy donors (dated by TCRdb to about 2017). Library creation used the immunoSEQ multiplex PCR assay. For the multiplex PCR, a mixture combining 60 forward primers for TCR Vbeta segments and 13 reverse primers for TCR Jbeta segments was used. TCRdb's version of the immuneACCESS table is confined to in-frame rearrangements and falls short of the full clone set. An unresolved V gene accounts for under half of the shortfall where checked; the remainder is of unknown origin. The sample table contains over 85,000 clones; only one count was recorded for approximately 80% of them. 2.5% to 3% of the sample lies in the top ten. The sample comprised PBMCs. The receptors stem from a woman aged 60-75 years in good health and CMV-seropositive.

This clone was observed a few times. This sequence joins TRBV19 and TRBJ2-6, with a tentative D call TRBD2 (5 bases). V shed 5 bases and J shed 0 bases, with 11 bases lying between them. Germline V gene lookup returns CDR1 LNHDA and CDR2 SQIVND (reference sequence). There are 16 residues in the CDR3. This CDR3 reads CASSALGDSGANVLTF. CDR3 coding DNA: TGTGCCAGTAGTGCCCTCGGGGACTCTGGGGCCAACGTCCTGACTTTC.

The rearrangement uses TRBV28 and TRBJ2-7; D unresolved. Germline V CDR1 and CDR2: MDHEN, SYDVKM. V lost 4 bases and J lost 3, with 10 bases in between. The CDR3 contains 13 residues. CDR3 nucleotide sequence: TGTGCCAGCAGTTACGAGCCGGTCTACGAGCAGTACTTC. Its translation: CASSYEPVYEQYF.

The V and J genes are TRBV5-1 and TRBJ2-1, with 16 bases lining up with TRBD2. Trimming removed 3 bases from V and 9 bases from J; junction bases left unmatched: 6. The CDR3 has 16 residues. Germline loops: CDR1 SGHRS, CDR2 YFSETQ. As DNA, the CDR3 is TGCGCCAGCAGCTCAGCCGGGACTAGCGGGAGGGGTGAGCAGTTCTTC. Amino acids: CASSSAGTSGRGEQFF.

The chain links TRBV4-1 to TRBJ2-1, with TRBD2 identical over 11 bases. The CDR3 is made up of 16 amino acids. V was pared by 3 bases and J by 4 bases, with 5 bases of the junction left unmatched. Germline lookup yields CDR1 MGHRA and CDR2 YSYEKL. The CDR3, as DNA: TGCGCCAGCAGCCAGAGTATAGCGGGAGGGTACAATGAGCAGTTCTTC. Amino acid sequence: CASSQSIAGGYNEQFF.

The V call is TRBV20-1, the J call TRBJ2-1; D gene uncertain. Trimming stripped 5 bases from V and 9 bases from J, with 11 bases between. Germline assignment: CDR1 DFQATT and CDR2 SNEGSKA (reference sequence). The CDR3 is 11 residues long. CDR3 nucleotide sequence: TGCAGTGCTGGCCCTGTCCCTGAGCAGTTCTTC. Residues: CSAGPVPEQFF.

The V gene is TRBV5-4, the J gene TRBJ2-1; 9 nucleotides match TRBD2. The J segment lost 1 base and the V segment lost 0 bases, leaving 2 bases of the junction unmatched. This CDR3 has 16 residues. Germline V lookup: CDR1 SGHNT, CDR2 YYREEE (reference sequence). This CDR3 is CASSLGRGGSYNEQFF. CDR3 coding DNA: TGTGCCAGCAGCTTGGGGCGGGGGGGGTCCTACAATGAGCAGTTCTTC.

This rearrangement joins TRBV14 to TRBJ1-2, with 7 bases that match TRBD1. V was clipped by 0 bases and J by 6 bases; unmatched bases: 4. This CDR3 is 14 amino acids long. The germline gives CDR1 SGHDN, CDR2 FVKESK. The CDR3 spells CASSQDLQGDGYTF. The CDR3 nucleotides read TGTGCCAGCAGCCAAGATCTGCAGGGGGATGGCTACACCTTC.

The gene calls are TRBV9 and TRBJ2-5; TRBD2 aligns across 14 bases. The J call may be in error: the DNA end matches TRBJ2-7 better. Germline-derived CDR1 and CDR2 are SGDLS and YYNGEE. The CDR3 totals 16 residues. The CDR3 reads CASSASTSGRAGEQYF. Here the CDR3 DNA reads TGTGCCAGCAGCGCATCGACTAGCGGGAGGGCTGGCGAGCAGTACTTC.

This clone was observed a handful of times. The genes are TRBV5-5 and TRBJ1-4; 10 bases fit TRBD1. The CDR3 length is 17 residues. V was clipped by 0 bases and J by 3 bases; unmatched bases: 5. Looked up from germline, CDR1 is SGHKS and CDR2 is YYEKEE (reference sequence). CDR3 nucleotides: TGTGCCAGCAGCTTGGGACAGGGGGCTATGTCTAATGAAAAACTGTTTTTT. This sequence encodes CASSLGQGAMSNEKLFF.

In the case of this clone: The sample has other DNA sequences that encode this CDR3 too. J is TRBJ2-7 and V is TRBV19; tentatively, D is TRBD1 (6 bases). Germline CDR1 reads LNHDA; CDR2 reads SQIVND (reference sequence). V was cut by 3 bases and J by 4 bases, with 10 bases left in between. CDR3 size: 13 residues. The CDR3 loop is CASSITGTYEQYF. The CDR3, as DNA: TGTGCCAGTAGTATCACAGGGACGTACGAGCAGTACTTC.

This clone was seen a single time. The chain combines TRBV7-7 with TRBJ2-2, with 9 positions matching TRBD1. The CDR3 extends over 16 amino acids. Per germline, CDR1 SSHAT and CDR2 FNYEAQ (reference sequence). The ends lost 4 bases at V and 4 bases at J; junction bases unmatched: 7. The CDR3 spells CASSSTGGSFTGELFF. CDR3 nucleotide sequence: TGTGCCAGCAGCTCAACAGGGGGCTCTTTCACCGGGGAGCTGTTTTTT.

The chain recombines TRBV7-9 with TRBJ1-4; no clear D. This CDR3 has 15 residues. The V gene lost 5 bases and the J gene lost 1 base, with 11 bases spanning the gap. CDR1 and CDR2 from the germline V gene are SEHNR and FQNEAQ (reference sequence). CDR3: CASSTAGRTNEKLFF. The CDR3 region has the DNA TGTGCCAGCAGCACCGCGGGGAGAACTAATGAAAAACTGTTTTTT.

The rearrangement uses TRBV29-1 and TRBJ1-2; no reliable D call. CDR3 length: 12 residues. Trimming stripped 8 bases from V and 3 bases from J, with 13 bases between. CDR1 is SQVTM and CDR2 is ANQGSEA in the germline V gene. The CDR3 bases are TGCAGCCTCTTCGAGGAGGACTATGGCTACACCTTC. Residues: CSLFEEDYGYTF.

This chain links TRBV14 with TRBJ2-7; 7 positions agree with TRBD1. This CDR3 spans 18 amino acids. V trimming: 2 bases; J trimming: 1 base; junction bases outside the gene matches: 14. The germline gives CDR1 SGHDN, CDR2 FVKESK. The CDR3 DNA sequence: TGTGCCAGCAGCCAACTCCAGGGGGTGGGGGCAAGGTCCTACGAGCAGTACTTC. This encodes CASSQLQGVGARSYEQYF.

The J gene is TRBJ2-4, the V gene TRBV20-1; 7 nucleotides agree with TRBD1. This CDR3 is 11 amino acids long. Germline lookup yields CDR1 DFQATT and CDR2 SNEGSKA (reference sequence). J lost 6 bases, V lost 6 bases, and 2 bases had no gene match. CDR3 nucleotides: TGCAGTGCCTACAGGGGAAACATTCAGTACTTC. It codes for CSAYRGNIQYF.

The chain combines TRBV27 with TRBJ1-4, with TRBD1 identical over 9 bases. V gave up 1 base and J gave up 7 bases; unmatched junction bases: 4. The CDR3 is 15 residues long. Germline V lookup: CDR1 MNHEY, CDR2 SMNVEV (reference sequence). CDR3 in DNA: TGTGCCAGCAGTTTATTGGGACAGGGTACTGAAAAACTGTTTTTT. Protein product: CASSLLGQGTEKLFF.

In DNA form, the CDR3 reads TGCGCCAGCAGCTTGTTTACACAGGGGGTCTACGAGCAGTACTTC. It codes for CASSLFTQGVYEQYF. This chain connects TRBV5-1 to TRBJ2-7; 8 bases line up with TRBD1. Germline CDR1 is SGHRS and CDR2 is YFSETQ. There are 15 residues in the CDR3. Trimming at V came to 1 base and at J to 3 bases, leaving 6 bases not matched to a gene.

As for this clone: Germline is not matched at one junction end, which may reflect a read error. The sample has other DNA sequences that encode this CDR3 too. This rearrangement joins TRBV6-5 to TRBJ1-4, with TRBD1 matching 7 bases. Germline loops: CDR1 MNHEY, CDR2 SVGAGI. This CDR3 contains 13 residues. CDR3 DNA sequence: TGTGCCAGTAGTTACTCGACAGGGGAAAAACTGTTTTTT. This gives the protein CASSYSTGEKLFF.

This clone was detected only once. The CDR3 is CASSSRDYNNEQFF. DNA for the CDR3: TGTGCCAGCAGCTCCCGGGACTACAACAATGAGCAGTTCTTC. The rearrangement links TRBV7-3 to TRBJ2-1; 7 positions match TRBD2. The CDR3 is 14 residues long. Per the germline V gene, CDR1 is SGHTA and CDR2 is FQGTGA. V lost 4 bases and J lost 5; bases outside the gene matches: 5.

The chain employs TRBV2 and TRBJ2-7; D might be TRBD2 (5 bases). Germline assignment: CDR1 SNHLY and CDR2 FYNNEI. Trimming removed 7 bases at V and 6 bases at J, with 16 bases between. The CDR3 contains 13 residues. The CDR3 spells CASMRSGSSEQYF. The CDR3 DNA follows: TGTGCCAGCATGAGATCGGGGTCAAGCGAGCAGTACTTC.

This clone was detected only once. The rearrangement links TRBV27 to TRBJ1-4, with a tentative D call TRBD1 (5 bases). V shed 5 bases and J shed 4 bases, with 11 bases lying between them. The CDR3 length is 14 residues. Germline CDR1 reads MNHEY; CDR2 reads SMNVEV (reference sequence). CDR3 sequence (DNA): TGTGCCAGCAGTAGGACAAGGAATAATGAAAAACTGTTTTTT. Its protein product is CASSRTRNNEKLFF.

This chain uses TRBV6-1 with TRBJ2-5; 7 bases line up with TRBD1. J was trimmed by 4 bases and V by 7 bases; bases with no gene match: 9. The length of the CDR3 is 14 residues. From germline, CDR1 is MNHNS and CDR2 SASEGT. CDR3 nucleotides: TGTGCCAGCACCGAAATCCCAGGGGGAGAGACCCAGTACTTC. Protein product: CASTEIPGGETQYF.

V gene TRBV28 combines with J gene TRBJ2-7, with 8 bases identical to TRBD2. This CDR3 region has 14 residues. Germline CDR1 reads MDHEN; CDR2 reads SYDVKM. V was pared by 4 bases and J by 4 bases, with 6 bases of the junction left unmatched. This CDR3 is CASSSLGGRYEQYF. CDR3 DNA sequence: TGTGCCAGCAGTTCCCTTGGCGGGAGGTACGAGCAGTACTTC.

V and J are TRBV5-1 and TRBJ2-1, with 8 bases aligning to TRBD2. V lost 1 base, J lost 8 bases, and 11 bases stayed unmatched. There are 16 residues in the CDR3. Germline CDR1 SGHRS, CDR2 YFSETQ. The CDR3 here is CASSLLNGGRSHEQFF. The CDR3 DNA is TGCGCCAGCAGCTTGTTGAACGGCGGGAGGTCGCATGAGCAGTTCTTC.

Comments on this clone: Other nucleotide sequences in the sample specify the same CDR3. CDR3 loop: CASSLVGAPYYGYTF. As DNA, the CDR3 is TGTGCCAGCAGCTTAGTGGGGGCGCCTTACTATGGCTACACCTTC. V and J are TRBV27 and TRBJ1-2; tentatively, D is TRBD1 (6 bases). The V gene lost 6 bases and the J gene lost 3 bases, with 17 bases spanning the gap. The germline V gene has CDR1 MNHEY and CDR2 SMNVEV (reference sequence). The CDR3 loop spans 15 amino acids.

This sequence joins TRBV11-3 and TRBJ2-2, with 8 bases lining up with TRBD2. The CDR3 loop spans 17 amino acids. Germline CDR1 reads SGHNT; CDR2 reads YENEEA. Trimming at V came to 2 bases and at J to 6 bases, leaving 11 bases not matched to a gene. CDR3 sequence: CASSLSRGTSVAGELFF. For the CDR3, the DNA is TGTGCCAGCAGCTTAAGTCGGGGGACTAGTGTTGCCGGGGAGCTGTTTTTT.

In this sample, this clone turned up a few times. The J gene is TRBJ2-7, the V gene TRBV6-1; D may be TRBD2 (6 bases). From germline, CDR1 is MNHNS and CDR2 SASEGT. CDR3 length equals 15 residues. V was clipped by 2 bases and J by 0 bases, with 11 bases between them. CDR3 sequence: CASSETAGSSYEQYF. CDR3 coding DNA: TGTGCCAGCAGTGAAACGGCGGGGAGCTCCTACGAGCAGTACTTC.

The V call is TRBV28, the J call TRBJ1-1, with 9 bases aligning to TRBD1. Germline values: CDR1 MDHEN, CDR2 SYDVKM. After removal of 3 bases from V and 4 bases from J, the junction contained 6 bases not matched to a gene. This CDR3 comprises 15 residues. CDR3 loop: CASSFPGTGSTEAFF. CDR3 coding DNA: TGTGCCAGCAGTTTCCCCGGGACAGGGAGCACTGAAGCTTTCTTT.